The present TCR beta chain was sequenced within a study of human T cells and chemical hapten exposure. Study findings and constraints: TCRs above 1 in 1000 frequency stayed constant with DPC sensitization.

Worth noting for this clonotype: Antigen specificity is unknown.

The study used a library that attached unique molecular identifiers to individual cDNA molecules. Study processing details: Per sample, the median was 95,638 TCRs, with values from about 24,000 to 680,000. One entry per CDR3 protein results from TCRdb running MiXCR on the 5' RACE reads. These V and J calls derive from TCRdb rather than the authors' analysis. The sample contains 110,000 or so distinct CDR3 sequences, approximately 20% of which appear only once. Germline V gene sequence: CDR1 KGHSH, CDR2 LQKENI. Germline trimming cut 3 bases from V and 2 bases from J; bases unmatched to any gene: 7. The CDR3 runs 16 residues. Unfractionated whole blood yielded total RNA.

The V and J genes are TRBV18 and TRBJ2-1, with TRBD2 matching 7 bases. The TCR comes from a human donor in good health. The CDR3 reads CASSPLGRATYNEQFF. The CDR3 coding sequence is TGTGCCAGCTCACCTCTGGGGAGGGCGACCTACAATGAGCAGTTCTTC.